The entry below describes one T cell receptor beta chain. Antigen: not known. Assay used: immunoSEQ multiplex PCR; TCRdb lists only in-frame clones, some missing. The repertoire holds about 82,000 clones, with 70% to 90% as singletons. Patients with a history of autoimmune disease or on systemic immunosuppression were excluded. This sample was taken from a study of OX40 agonist ivuxolimab in advanced cancers. About the research overall: Patients received the agonistic anti-OX40 (CD134) antibody ivuxolimab. Subjects had a mean age of about 57 years, with a range of about 23 to 90; around 83% were male.

CDR1 is SEHNR and CDR2 is FQNEAQ in the germline V gene (reference sequence). The CDR3 covers 17 residues. V lost 5 bases to trimming and J lost 3 bases, with 19 bases between them. Findings of the study overall: In the 0.1-3.0 mg/kg groups, partial responders showed among the lowest expansion.

The specimen comprised CD4+ or CD8+ T cells sorted from blood, sampled in a trial of the OX40 agonist ivuxolimab. The gene calls are TRBV7-9 and TRBJ2-2; possible D gene TRBD1, 6 bases. The sequence derives from an adult with an advanced solid tumor such as melanoma, head and neck, liver or kidney cancer. The CDR3 sequence is CASSRRGTLRDTGELFF. DNA for the CDR3: TGTGCCAGCAGCCGTAGGGGGACCCTTCGGGACACCGGGGAGCTGTTTTTT. Drawing the rest from reference TRBV7-9 and TRBJ2-2, the complete variable domain is DTGVSQNPRHKITKRGQNVTFRCDPISEHNRLYWYRQTLGQGPEFLTYFQNEAQLEKSRLLSDRFSAERPKGSFSTLEIQRTEQGDSAMYLCASSRRGTLRDTGELFFGEGSRLTVL.